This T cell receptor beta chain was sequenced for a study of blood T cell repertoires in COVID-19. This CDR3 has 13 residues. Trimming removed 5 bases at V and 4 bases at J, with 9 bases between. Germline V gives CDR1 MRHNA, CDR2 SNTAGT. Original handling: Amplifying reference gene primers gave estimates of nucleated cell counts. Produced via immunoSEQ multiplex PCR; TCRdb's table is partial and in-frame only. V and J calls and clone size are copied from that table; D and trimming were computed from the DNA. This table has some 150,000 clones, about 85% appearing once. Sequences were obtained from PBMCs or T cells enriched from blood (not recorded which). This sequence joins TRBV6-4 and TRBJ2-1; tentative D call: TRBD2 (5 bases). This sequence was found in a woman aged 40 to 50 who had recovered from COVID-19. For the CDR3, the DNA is TGTGCCAGCAGTTCCGGACTTTACAATGAGCAGTTCTTC. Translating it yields CASSSGLYNEQFF.